This TCR beta chain was identified during a study of PD-1 blockade in classical Hodgkin lymphoma (dated by TCRdb to the early 2020s). The study in broad terms: Nivolumab dosing was 3 mg/kg intravenously every 2 weeks, continuing until either disease progression or unacceptable toxicity. A peripheral blood immune signature of response to PD-1 blockade in classical Hodgkin lymphoma was defined using TCR beta sequencing and CyTOF.

In regard to this clone: What this receptor recognizes is not known. Per-base qualities were not stored, and no clone one base away is much larger.

The paper as a whole reports these results and caveats: Diversity was lower in patients who began nivolumab less than 1 year after ASCT, so these patients were left out of later analyses to avoid confounding by immune reconstitution. The study was limited to a single clinical trial cohort, and causes of repertoire differences, possibly disease activity or prior therapy, remained undefined. Baseline TCR diversity was reported to be lower in newly diagnosed patients than in healthy donors and to be lower still in relapsed/refractory patients. A significant rise by C4D1 was seen in CD4+ but not CD8+ TCR diversity (p=0.0027 vs p=0.16), with the rise being most apparent in complete responders (p=0.02). Baseline diversity similar to that of newly diagnosed patients was observed in trial patients achieving complete response, whereas significantly lower diversity was observed in partial responders and progressors.

Interpreted using the paper, the time point label stands for: cycle 4 day 1 (C4D1), after more than 5 weeks of nivolumab. Every trial patient had relapsed after autologous stem cell transplantation, and cohorts A, B and C differed in prior brentuximab vedotin exposure. The trial cohort comprised some 60 patients with relapsed/refractory classical Hodgkin lymphoma whose best overall responses were complete response, partial response or progressive disease. Trial patients were treated with single-agent nivolumab in the multi-cohort phase II CheckMate 205 trial. Best overall response was determined by an independent review committee according to the 2007 International Working Group response criteria. PBMCs from the trial were collected at three points: immediately before nivolumab initiation (C1D1), and during therapy at cycle 2 day 1 and cycle 4 day 1. After peripheral blood was drawn into 8 mL Vacutainer Cell Preparation Tubes, PBMCs were isolated by centrifugation and then cryopreserved.

The CDR3 has 15 amino acids, counting the end cysteine and phenylalanine. CDR3 DNA is the only sequence kept; it has 45 bases, read in frame from the first base. The junction carries 12 bases between V and J, which are trimmed by 0 bases and 3 bases respectively. CDR1 KGHSH and CDR2 LQKENI are derived from the germline V gene. The Qiagen DNeasy kit was used to extract genomic DNA both from unsorted PBMCs and from the negatively selected CD4+ and CD8+ fractions. TCR beta CDR3 regions were subjected to amplification by immunoSEQ multiplex PCR with primers that anneal to V and J segments. A synthetic immune receptor repertoire was used to minimize amplification bias, and remaining bias was computationally removed after sequencing. The study's processing was this. Repertoire diversity was quantified as the Shannon entropy index using custom Python scripts. Unsorted, CD4+ and CD8+ repertoires were examined separately, except in combined analyses, for which CD4+ and CD8+ sequences were merged in silico. A clone was considered expanded if an increase in frequency of at least 2-fold after treatment relative to C1D1 was found, and a pseudocount of 0.5 was applied to clones undetected at baseline. Clones with 0 or 1 copy at C1D1 were defined as singleton clones, while clones with 2 or more copies were defined as non-singleton clones. Clones expanded in unsorted samples were labelled as CD4+, CD8+ or unknown by matching protein sequences in sorted samples from the same patient. Diversity changes from C1D1 to C4D1 were tested in paired samples using Wilcoxon tests. TCRdb stores this immuneACCESS table with in-frame sequences only. Part of the clones is absent; in the studies checked, under half of the shortfall reflects unresolved V genes, and no reason is known for the rest. That table furnishes V, J and clone size, whereas the DNA furnished D and trimming. A total of about 28,000 clones appear in this sample, roughly 78% of them only once. The ten largest clones take up under 20% of the sample.

The sample here was peripheral blood mononuclear cells (PBMCs), taken before the fourth cycle of nivolumab. The chain links TRBV18 with TRBJ2-7; D gene: possibly TRBD1, on 5 matching bases. The receptor was isolated from a human donor with classical Hodgkin lymphoma. At the DNA level, the sequence is TGTGCCAGCTCACCACCGGGGCTGACAAACTACGAGCAGTACTTC. It specifies CASSPPGLTNYEQYF.